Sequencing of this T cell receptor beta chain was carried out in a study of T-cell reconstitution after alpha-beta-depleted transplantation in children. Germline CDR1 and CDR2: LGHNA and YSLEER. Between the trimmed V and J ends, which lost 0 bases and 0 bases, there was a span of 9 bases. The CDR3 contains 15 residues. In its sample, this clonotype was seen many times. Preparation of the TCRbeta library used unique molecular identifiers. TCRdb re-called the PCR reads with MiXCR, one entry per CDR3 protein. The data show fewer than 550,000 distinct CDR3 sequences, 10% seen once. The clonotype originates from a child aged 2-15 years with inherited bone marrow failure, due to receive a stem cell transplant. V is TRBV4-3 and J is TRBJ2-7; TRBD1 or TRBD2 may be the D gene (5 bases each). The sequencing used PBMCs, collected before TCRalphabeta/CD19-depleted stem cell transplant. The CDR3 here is CASSQEWDASYEQYF. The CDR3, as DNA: TGCGCCAGCAGCCAAGAATGGGACGCCTCCTACGAGCAGTACTTC.